One and the same sample provided the 10 T cell receptor beta chains below, sequenced in a study of cytomegalovirus exposure and HLA in healthy donors. A multiplex PCR was run with 60 Vbeta primers and 13 Jbeta primers. Data came from immunoSEQ multiplex PCR; TCRdb stores just in-frame clones and leaves some out. The sample holds around 99,000 clones, roughly 73% seen once. Material: PBMCs. These receptor sequences come from a man younger than 45 in good health and CMV-seronegative.

The rearrangement joins TRBV5-6 to TRBJ1-2; D is perhaps TRBD1 (5 bases). CDR3 length: 15 amino acids. Trimming stripped 2 bases from V and 5 bases from J, with 16 bases between. Germline CDR1 reads SGHDT; CDR2 reads YYEEEE. The CDR3 spells CASSFRTGWPYGYTF. As DNA, the CDR3 is TGTGCCAGCAGCTTCCGAACAGGTTGGCCTTATGGCTACACCTTC.

This sequence joins TRBV10-2 and TRBJ2-2; possible D gene TRBD1, 6 bases. The V end lost 4 bases, the J end lost 3 bases, and 18 bases lay between the germline ends. CDR1 and CDR2 (germline): WSHSY, SAAADI. The CDR3 runs to 17 residues. The CDR3 DNA is TGCGCCAGCAGTGGTGGGGTGGGGGCTAAGGACACCGGGGAGCTGTTTTTT. This codes for CASSGGVGAKDTGELFF.

The genes are TRBV7-8 and TRBJ2-1, with TRBD2 identical over 10 bases. The CDR3 runs 17 residues. Trimming took 1 base from V and 6 from J; bases not matched to a gene: 9. Germline CDR1 SGHVS, CDR2 FQNEAQ. The chain's CDR3 is CASSLGILAGAINEQFF. The CDR3 nucleotides are TGTGCCAGCAGCTTAGGAATTCTAGCGGGAGCAATCAATGAGCAGTTCTTC.

The rearrangement joins TRBV2 to TRBJ2-2; 8 bases are shared with TRBD1. The CDR3 extends over 13 amino acids. The germline gives CDR1 SNHLY, CDR2 FYNNEI. V was clipped by 7 bases and J by 5 bases; unmatched bases: 3. CDR3 in DNA: TGTGCCAGCAAGGACAGGGTGACCGGGGAGCTGTTTTTT. Protein sequence: CASKDRVTGELFF.

This sequence joins TRBV2 and TRBJ2-7; a weak D match, TRBD2 (6 bases). V was cut by 9 bases and J by 2 bases, with 11 bases left in between. This CDR3 spans 12 amino acids. Germline assignment: CDR1 SNHLY and CDR2 FYNNEI. The CDR3 sequence is CASTGEPYEQYF. In DNA, the CDR3 is TGTGCCAGTACGGGGGAGCCCTACGAGCAGTACTTC.

Of note for this clone: The junction departs from the called germline gene at one end, perhaps through a read error. The rearrangement joins TRBV7-9 to TRBJ2-2, with 8 bases that match TRBD2. This CDR3 region has 13 residues. The V gene's germline CDR1 is SEHNR and CDR2 FQNEAQ (reference sequence). The CDR3 sequence: CSSSISGAGELFF. The CDR3 bases are TGTTCCAGCAGCATTAGCGGGGCCGGGGAGCTGTTTTTT.

The gene calls are TRBV2 and TRBJ1-1; perhaps TRBD1 as D (6 bases). The CDR3 covers 15 residues. The germline V gene has CDR1 SNHLY and CDR2 FYNNEI. Trimming removed 6 bases at V and 2 bases at J, with 16 bases between. The CDR3 here is CASRETGTLNTEAFF. The DNA of the CDR3 is TGTGCCAGCAGGGAAACAGGGACCCTCAACACTGAAGCTTTCTTT.

The chain employs TRBV5-4 and TRBJ2-7; D is possibly TRBD1 (6 bases). Germline V CDR1 and CDR2: SGHNT, YYREEE (reference sequence). This CDR3 comprises 14 residues. V lost 2 bases, J lost 4 bases, and 13 bases lay in between. The chain's CDR3 is CASSLPTGTYEQYF. The CDR3 nucleotides read TGTGCCAGCAGCTTACCGACAGGCACGTACGAGCAGTACTTC.

The chain combines TRBV7-9 with TRBJ1-6, with 7 positions matching TRBD1. Germline CDR1 and CDR2: SEHNR and FQNEAQ (reference sequence). The CDR3 length is 15 residues. The J segment lost 7 bases and the V segment lost 5 bases, leaving 8 bases of the junction unmatched. For the CDR3, the DNA is TGTGCCAGCAGCCCTACCGGGACAGCGAATTCACCCCTCCACTTT. Translated: CASSPTGTANSPLHF.

The chain uses TRBV25-1 and TRBJ1-1, with TRBD1 as a possible D gene (6 bases). Germline V gives CDR1 MGHDK, CDR2 SYGVNS. Trimming cost V 0 bases and J 3 bases, with 14 bases left between them. This CDR3 is 16 amino acids long. DNA for the CDR3: TGTGCCAGCAGTGAATATTACTGGGCAGGGGACACTGAAGCTTTCTTT. Encoded protein: CASSEYYWAGDTEAFF.